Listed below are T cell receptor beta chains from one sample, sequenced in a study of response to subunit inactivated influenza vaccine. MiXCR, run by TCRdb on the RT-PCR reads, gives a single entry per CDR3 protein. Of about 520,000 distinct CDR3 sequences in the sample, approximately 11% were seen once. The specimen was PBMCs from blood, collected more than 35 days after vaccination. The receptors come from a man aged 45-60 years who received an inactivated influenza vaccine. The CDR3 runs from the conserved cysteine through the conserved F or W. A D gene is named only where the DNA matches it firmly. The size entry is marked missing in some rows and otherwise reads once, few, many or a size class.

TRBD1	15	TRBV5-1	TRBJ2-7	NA	CASRKPGQNLYEQYF	TGCGCCAGCAGAAAACCGGGACAGAATCTCTACGAGCAGTACTTC
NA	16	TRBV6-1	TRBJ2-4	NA	CASSEANGGAKNIQYF	TGTGCCAGCAGTGAAGCTAACGGGGGAGCCAAAAACATTCAGTACTTC
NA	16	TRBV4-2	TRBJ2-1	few	CASSPSLLGVDNEQFF	TGTGCCAGCAGCCCCAGCTTGCTAGGAGTGGACAATGAGCAGTTCTTC
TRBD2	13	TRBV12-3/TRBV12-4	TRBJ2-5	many	CASSLGTKETQYF	TGTGCCAGCAGCTTGGGGACTAAAGAGACCCAGTACTTC
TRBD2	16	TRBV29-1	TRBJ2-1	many	CSVCGGRDGDYNEQFF	TGCAGCGTCTGCGGGGGGCGCGACGGGGATTACAATGAGCAGTTCTTC
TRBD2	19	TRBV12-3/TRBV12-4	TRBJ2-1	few	CASSIRLSGRADSYNEQFF	TGTGCCAGCAGTATTCGGCTTAGCGGGAGAGCGGATTCCTACAATGAGCAGTTCTTC
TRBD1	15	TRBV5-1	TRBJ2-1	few	CASSKKQGAYNEQFF	TGCGCCAGCAGTAAGAAACAGGGGGCCTACAATGAGCAGTTCTTC
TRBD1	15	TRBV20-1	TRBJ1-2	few	CSAPNPGQGGYGYTF	TGCAGTGCCCCGAACCCGGGACAGGGAGGGTATGGCTACACCTTC
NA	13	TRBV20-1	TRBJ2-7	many	CSASGPLYYEQYF	TGCAGTGCTAGCGGCCCCTTGTACTACGAGCAGTACTTC
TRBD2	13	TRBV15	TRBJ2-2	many	CATSREGHGELFF	TGTGCCACCAGCCGGGAGGGTCACGGGGAGCTGTTTTTT
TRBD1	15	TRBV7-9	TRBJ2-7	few	CASRALGQGAYEQYF	TGTGCCAGCAGGGCCTTGGGGCAGGGGGCCTACGAGCAGTACTTC
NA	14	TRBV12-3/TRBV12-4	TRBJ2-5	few	CASSSFGGLETQYF	TGTGCCAGCAGTTCCTTCGGAGGGTTGGAGACCCAGTACTTC
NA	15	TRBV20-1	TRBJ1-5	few	CSARDLIVGSQPQHF	TGCAGTGCTAGAGATCTTATAGTGGGAAGTCAGCCCCAGCATTTT
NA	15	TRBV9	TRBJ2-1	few	CASSAFSGVENEQFF	TGTGCCAGCAGCGCGTTCTCGGGAGTCGAGAATGAGCAGTTCTTC
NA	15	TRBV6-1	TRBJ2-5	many	CASRWGHQGPGTQYF	TGTGCCAGCAGATGGGGACATCAGGGTCCGGGGACCCAGTACTTC
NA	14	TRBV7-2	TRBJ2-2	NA	CASSFDKGSGELFF	TGTGCCAGCAGCTTCGACAAAGGTTCCGGGGAGCTGTTTTTT
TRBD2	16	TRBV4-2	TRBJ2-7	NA	CASSQDLAGARYEQYF	TGTGCCAGCAGCCAGGATCTAGCGGGGGCCCGCTACGAGCAGTACTTC
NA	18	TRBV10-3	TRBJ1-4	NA	CAISDPPGGRGTTEKLFF	TGTGCCATCAGTGACCCGCCAGGCGGCCGGGGGACTACTGAAAAACTGTTTTTT
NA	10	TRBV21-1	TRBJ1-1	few	CASSIPEAFF	TGTGCCAGCAGCATCCCTGAAGCTTTCTTT
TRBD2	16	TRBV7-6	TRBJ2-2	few	CASSLAGGGATGELFF	TGTGCCAGCAGCCTAGCGGGAGGAGGGGCCACCGGGGAGCTGTTTTTT
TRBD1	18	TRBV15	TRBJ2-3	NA	CATSRGDRVGSVTDTQYF	TGTGCCACCAGCAGAGGAGACAGGGTTGGGTCTGTCACAGATACGCAGTATTTT
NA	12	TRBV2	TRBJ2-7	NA	CASSPEAYEQYF	TGTGCCAGCAGTCCGGAGGCCTACGAGCAGTACTTC
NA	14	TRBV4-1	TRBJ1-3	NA	CASSQVASGNTIYF	TGCGCCAGCAGCCAAGTGGCTTCTGGAAACACCATATATTTT
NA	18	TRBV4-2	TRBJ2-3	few	CASSQDYEGHPYTDTQYF	TGTGCCAGCAGCCAAGATTACGAGGGGCATCCCTACACAGATACGCAGTATTTT
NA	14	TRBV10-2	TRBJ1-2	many	CASSALRQVDGYTF	TGCGCCAGCAGCGCTCTCCGACAGGTCGATGGCTACACCTTC
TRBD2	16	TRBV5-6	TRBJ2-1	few	CASSPPRGGALNEQFF	TGTGCCAGCAGCCCTCCCCGCGGGGGGGCGCTAAATGAGCAGTTCTTC
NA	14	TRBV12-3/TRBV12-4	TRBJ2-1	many	CASSLYGPLHEQFF	TGTGCCAGCAGCCTTTACGGGCCTCTACATGAGCAGTTCTTC
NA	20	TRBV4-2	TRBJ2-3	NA	CASSQDLPVGGGRGRDTQYF	TGTGCCAGCAGCCAAGATTTGCCGGTTGGAGGAGGGAGGGGGAGAGATACGCAGTATTTT
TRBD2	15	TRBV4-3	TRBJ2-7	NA	CASSQSAGGFYEQYF	TGCGCCAGCAGCCAATCAGCGGGGGGGTTCTACGAGCAGTACTTC
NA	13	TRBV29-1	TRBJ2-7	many	CSVEGQPGGEQYF	TGCAGCGTTGAAGGACAGCCTGGGGGCGAGCAGTACTTC
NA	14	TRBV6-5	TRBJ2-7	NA	CASIKGSRAYEQYF	TGTGCCAGCATTAAAGGATCCAGGGCCTACGAGCAGTACTTC
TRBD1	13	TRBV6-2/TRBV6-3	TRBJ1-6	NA	CASSYDRASPLHF	TGTGCCAGCAGTTACGACAGGGCTTCACCCCTCCACTTT
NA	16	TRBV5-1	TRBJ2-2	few	CASSSLQDWNTGELFF	TGCGCCAGCAGCTCCCTGCAGGACTGGAACACCGGGGAGCTGTTTTTT
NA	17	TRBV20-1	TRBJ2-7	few	CSARVSSSSGHSYEQYF	TGCAGTGCTAGAGTCTCATCGTCGAGCGGGCACTCCTACGAGCAGTACTTC
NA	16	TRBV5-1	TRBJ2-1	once	CASSLYLGISYNEQLF	TGCGCCAGCAGCTTGTACCTTGGAATCTCCTACAATGAGCAGCTCTTC
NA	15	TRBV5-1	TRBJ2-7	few	CASSLLGPPKHEQYF	TGCGCCAGCAGCTTGTTGGGCCCTCCGAAGCACGAGCAGTACTTC
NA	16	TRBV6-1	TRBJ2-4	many	CASSGVGGLAKNIQYF	TGTGCCAGCAGTGGGGTGGGAGGACTAGCCAAAAACATTCAGTACTTC
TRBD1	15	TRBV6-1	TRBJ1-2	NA	CASSAPGQGVDGYTF	TGTGCCAGCAGTGCTCCGGGACAGGGGGTTGATGGCTACACCTTC
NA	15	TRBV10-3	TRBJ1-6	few	CAISPRDGNNSPLHF	TGTGCCATCAGTCCCCGGGACGGTAATAATTCACCCCTCCACTTT
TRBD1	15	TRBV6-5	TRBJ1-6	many	CASSYGTGRRSPLHF	TGTGCCAGCAGTTACGGGACAGGACGGCGTTCACCCCTCCACTTT
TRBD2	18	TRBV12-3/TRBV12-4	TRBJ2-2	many	CASRGGRRIIANTGELFF	TGTGCCAGCCGGGGGGGCAGGCGAATAATCGCGAACACCGGGGAGCTGTTTTTT
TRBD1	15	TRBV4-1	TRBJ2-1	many	CASRPLGQNSNEQFF	TGCGCCAGCAGGCCTTTGGGACAGAACTCTAATGAGCAGTTCTTC
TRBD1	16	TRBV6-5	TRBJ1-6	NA	CASSYSTGGALSPLHF	TGTGCCAGCAGTTACTCTACAGGGGGAGCTCTTTCACCCCTCCACTTT
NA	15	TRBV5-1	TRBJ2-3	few	CASSLGTVPTDTQYF	TGCGCCAGCAGCTTGGGTACAGTGCCCACAGATACGCAGTATTTT
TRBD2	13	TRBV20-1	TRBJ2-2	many	CSAKRLASGELFF	TGCAGTGCTAAAAGACTAGCGAGCGGGGAGCTGTTTTTT
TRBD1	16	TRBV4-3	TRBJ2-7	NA	CASSQDPPPGGYEQYF	TGCGCCAGCAGCCAAGACCCCCCGCCAGGGGGCTACGAGCAGTACTTC
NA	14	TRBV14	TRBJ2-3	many	CASSQRPSTDTQYF	TGTGCCAGCAGCCAACGCCCTAGCACAGATACGCAGTATTTT
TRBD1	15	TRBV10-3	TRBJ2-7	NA	CAISERGQAPYEQYF	TGTGCCATCAGTGAACGTGGACAGGCCCCCTACGAGCAGTACTTC
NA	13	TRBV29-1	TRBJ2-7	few	CSAFGTDYYEQYF	TGCAGCGCTTTTGGGACTGACTACTACGAGCAGTACTTC
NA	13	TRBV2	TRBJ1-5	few	CASTVHSNQPQHF	TGTGCCAGCACTGTTCATAGCAATCAGCCCCAGCATTTT
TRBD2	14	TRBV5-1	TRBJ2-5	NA	CASNVGLASETQYF	TGCGCCAGCAACGTGGGACTAGCATCAGAGACCCAGTACTTC
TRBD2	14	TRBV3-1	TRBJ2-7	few	CASSQGLAGDEQYF	TGTGCCAGCAGCCAAGGACTAGCGGGAGACGAGCAGTACTTC
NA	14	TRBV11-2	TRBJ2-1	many	CASSLWAGDNEQFF	TGTGCCAGCAGCTTATGGGCAGGGGACAATGAGCAGTTCTTC